This passage covers 5 T cell receptor beta chains from one sample sequenced in a study of OX40 agonist ivuxolimab in advanced cancers. TCRdb's table, derived via immunoSEQ multiplex PCR, lists solely in-frame clones and lacks some. Of approximately 75,000 clones listed, around 78% are singletons. The sequencing used CD4+ or CD8+ T cells sorted from blood, collected in a trial of the OX40 agonist ivuxolimab. All receptors derive from an adult with an advanced solid tumor such as melanoma, head and neck, liver or kidney cancer.

The chain links TRBV7-6 to TRBJ2-1, with 13 nucleotides matching TRBD2. V shed 5 bases and J 4 bases; nucleotides not matched to a gene: 11. The germline CDR1 and CDR2 sequences are SGHVS and FNYEAQ. This CDR3 contains 18 residues. As DNA, the CDR3 is TGTGCCAGCAGCACTAGCGGGGGGGCCGGCTCGGGGTACAATGAGCAGTTCTTC. Protein: CASSTSGGAGSGYNEQFF.

V gene TRBV4-1 combines with J gene TRBJ1-2; D not certain. The germline CDR1 and CDR2 sequences are MGHRA and YSYEKL. The CDR3 length is 15 residues. V lost 4 bases and J 0 bases, leaving 12 bases between the germline ends. CDR3 bases: TGCGCCAGCAGCCTTAGCTCAGTAGCTAACTATGGCTACACCTTC. It translates to CASSLSSVANYGYTF.

The table lists this clone with a few counts. The chain joins TRBV6-5 to TRBJ1-1, with 9 bases matching TRBD1. The germline gives CDR1 MNHEY, CDR2 SVGAGI. J was trimmed by 9 bases and V by 6 bases; bases with no gene match: 11. There are 14 residues in the CDR3. The CDR3: CASRGGQGIGKAFF. The CDR3 region has the DNA TGTGCCAGCAGGGGGGGACAGGGAATCGGGAAAGCTTTCTTT.

This chain uses TRBV6-5 with TRBJ2-7; 9 bases match TRBD2. CDR1 is MNHEY, CDR2 SVGAGI, per germline. The CDR3 consists of 13 residues. J was trimmed by 2 bases and V by 7 bases; bases with no gene match: 3. In DNA, the CDR3 is TGTGCCAGCAAGCGGGGGGATACCTACGAGCAGTACTTC. Translation gives CASKRGDTYEQYF.

There are a few counts of this clone. This CDR3 reads CASSEGFWVTSRKGTEAFF. The CDR3 DNA sequence: TGTGCCAGCAGTGAAGGGTTCTGGGTTACATCCCGAAAGGGCACTGAAGCTTTCTTT. J is TRBJ1-1 and V is TRBV6-1; D call uncertain. V lost 1 base and J 4 bases, leaving 25 bases between the germline ends. The CDR3 runs 19 residues. CDR1 is MNHNS and CDR2 is SASEGT in the germline V gene.